The 28 T cell receptor beta chains given below trace back to one sample, sequenced in a study of control samples from healthy donors and cancer patients (TCRdb year 2020). Library preparation was by the immunoSEQ multiplex PCR assay. TCRdb re-hosts the immuneACCESS table, in-frame sequences only. Its copies lack some clones; in the studies checked, an unresolved V gene accounts for under half of them, and the cause for the rest is not known. The sample table lists roughly 84,000 clones, over 75% of them with a count of one. The ten top clones hold roughly 6.7% of the sample. Sequencing used blood. These TCRs come from a man aged 45-65 years in good health.

This rearrangement joins TRBV3-1 (or the pseudogene TRBV3-2) to TRBJ1-3; D is perhaps TRBD1 (5 bases). V lost 4 bases, J lost 3 bases, and 10 bases lay in between. Per the germline V gene, CDR1 is LGHDT and CDR2 is YNNKEL (reference sequence). This CDR3 is 14 amino acids long. The CDR3 reads CASSPTGDGNTIYF. The CDR3 coding sequence is TGTGCCAGCAGCCCGACGGGGGATGGAAACACCATATATTTT.

The CDR3 reads CASSQGRGNQPQHF. CDR3 DNA: TGTGCCAGCAGTCAGGGGAGGGGGAATCAGCCCCAGCATTTT. The chain employs TRBV27 and TRBJ1-5, with a tentative D call TRBD1 (6 bases). The CDR3 is made up of 14 amino acids. The germline V gene has CDR1 MNHEY and CDR2 SMNVEV (reference sequence). With 5 bases removed from V and 4 bases from J, the gap between germline ends came to 12 bases.

V usage is TRBV7-2 and J usage is TRBJ2-5, with TRBD1 matching 7 bases. The ends lost 1 base at V and 4 bases at J; junction bases unmatched: 6. CDR3 size: 15 residues. Germline V gene lookup returns CDR1 SGHTA and CDR2 FQGNSA. CDR3 DNA: TGTGCCAGCAGCTTAGAGGGGGCAGGGCCAGAGACCCAGTACTTC. Amino acids: CASSLEGAGPETQYF.

This clone was counted a few times. The chain has TRBV20-1 and TRBJ2-3; D ambiguous. Germline V lookup: CDR1 DFQATT, CDR2 SNEGSKA (reference sequence). There are 14 residues in the CDR3. Trimming removed 3 bases at V and 6 bases at J, with 16 bases between. The CDR3 is CSASHVTEFDTQYF. The CDR3 bases are TGCAGTGCTAGTCACGTTACTGAATTTGATACGCAGTATTTT.

This chain uses TRBV18 with TRBJ2-6; 10 nucleotides agree with TRBD1. V lost 2 bases, J lost 0 bases, and 7 bases stayed unmatched. Germline values: CDR1 KGHSH, CDR2 LQKENI. The CDR3 is 19 residues long. The CDR3 sequence is CASSPLGGQGGSGANVLTF. In DNA, the CDR3 is TGTGCCAGCTCACCATTAGGAGGACAGGGGGGCTCTGGGGCCAACGTCCTGACTTTC. Drawing the rest from reference TRBV18 and TRBJ2-6, the complete variable domain is NAGVMQNPRHLVRRRGQEARLRCSPMKGHSHVYWYRQLPEEGLKFMVYLQKENIIDESGMPKERFSAEFPKEGPSILRIQQVVRGDSAAYFCASSPLGGQGGSGANVLTFGAGSRLTVL.

The chain links TRBV4-1 to TRBJ2-1; 15 nucleotides line up with TRBD2. The CDR3 runs 17 residues. The germline gives CDR1 MGHRA, CDR2 YSYEKL. The J segment lost 7 bases and the V segment lost 3 bases, leaving 7 bases of the junction unmatched. The CDR3 coding sequence is TGCGCCAGCAGCCATGGACTAGCGGGGGGGCAAGGGAATGAGCAGTTCTTC. Amino acid sequence: CASSHGLAGGQGNEQFF.

The chain employs TRBV6-5 and TRBJ1-5; D possibly corresponds to TRBD1 (5 bases). Germline V CDR1 and CDR2: MNHEY, SVGAGI. The V end was cut by 5 bases, the J end by 3 bases, with 11 bases between. This CDR3 region has 14 residues. The CDR3 DNA reads TGTGCCAGCAGTCAGGGCTACATCAATCAGCCCCAGCATTTT. Its protein is CASSQGYINQPQHF.

The genes are TRBV7-2 and TRBJ1-6; TRBD1 matches 9 bases. V gave up 6 bases and J gave up 9 bases; unmatched junction bases: 15. Germline CDR1 is SGHTA and CDR2 is FQGNSA. The CDR3 covers 17 residues. This CDR3 reads CASRGGTGWNDRSPLHF. The CDR3, as DNA: TGTGCCAGCAGAGGCGGGACAGGGTGGAATGATCGTTCACCCCTCCACTTT.

The V and J genes are TRBV7-6 and TRBJ2-5; 9 positions match TRBD1. Germline CDR1 reads SGHVS; CDR2 reads FNYEAQ. The CDR3 totals 18 residues. V was pared by 4 bases and J by 2 bases, with 14 bases of the junction left unmatched. The CDR3 region is CASSSRLLTGGVQETQYF. CDR3 sequence (DNA): TGTGCCAGCAGCTCAAGACTGCTGACAGGGGGGGTACAAGAGACCCAGTACTTC.

In this sample, this clone turned up many times. This chain uses TRBV4-2 with TRBJ1-2; 9 bases map to TRBD1. With V trimmed by 4 bases and J by 4 bases, 7 bases remained unmatched. This CDR3 is built from 15 residues. Looked up from germline, CDR1 is LGHNA and CDR2 is YNFKEQ. DNA for the CDR3: TGTGCCAGCAGCCCATCGGGGACAGGGCCCTATGGCTACACCTTC. This codes for CASSPSGTGPYGYTF.

The CDR3 spells CATSASGRQPQHF. In DNA form, the CDR3 reads TGTGCCACCAGCGCAAGCGGCCGGCAGCCCCAGCATTTT. V usage is TRBV15 and J usage is TRBJ1-5, with D uncertain. V was pared by 5 bases and J by 7 bases, with 12 bases between. Per the germline V gene, CDR1 is LNHNV and CDR2 is YYDKDF (reference sequence). The CDR3 length is 13 residues.

The chain recombines TRBV3-1 (or the pseudogene TRBV3-2) with TRBJ2-7; D is unclear. This CDR3 spans 15 amino acids. CDR1 LGHDT and CDR2 YNNKEL come from the germline V gene (reference sequence). V was shortened by 1 base and J by 3 bases, with 13 bases between the two germline ends. The DNA of the CDR3 is TGTGCCAGCAGCCAAGGGAGTTTAAAGGACTACGAGCAGTACTTC. It translates to CASSQGSLKDYEQYF.

The chain links TRBV7-3 to TRBJ2-3; TRBD1 is a possible D gene (6 bases). Per germline, CDR1 SGHTA and CDR2 FQGTGA. V lost 0 bases and J 3 bases, leaving 7 bases between the germline ends. The CDR3 runs 14 residues. CDR3 region: CASSLTRGTDTQYF. Written as DNA, the CDR3 is TGTGCCAGCAGCTTAACGAGGGGGACAGATACGCAGTATTTT.

This clone was seen just once. This rearrangement joins TRBV27 to TRBJ2-1; no firm D call. The germline CDR1 and CDR2 sequences are MNHEY and SMNVEV (reference sequence). V lost 2 bases to trimming and J lost 9 bases, with 14 bases between them. The CDR3 extends over 14 amino acids. The CDR3 coding sequence is TGTGCCAGCAGTTTAAGTCTCCGGATCGCTGAGCAGTTCTTC. Translated, it gives CASSLSLRIAEQFF.

This clone has just one count. The rearrangement links TRBV12-3 or TRBV12-4 to TRBJ1-4; D uncertain. Trimming took off 3 bases at V and 10 bases at J, with 12 bases between the two ends. The CDR3 totals 13 residues. DNA for the CDR3: TGTGCCAGCAGTTTGAGTACGGGTCGAAAACTGTTTTTT. Protein sequence: CASSLSTGRKLFF.

There are a few counts of this clone. The V gene is TRBV7-2, the J gene TRBJ1-3; 9 nucleotides align to TRBD1. V lost 1 base and J lost 3; bases outside the gene matches: 4. The CDR3 length is 16 residues. Germline V gives CDR1 SGHTA, CDR2 FQGNSA. Here the CDR3 reads CASSLVTGGNGNTIYF. The CDR3 nucleotides are TGTGCCAGCAGCTTAGTTACAGGGGGCAATGGAAACACCATATATTTT.

The chain is built from TRBV7-8 and TRBJ2-2; perhaps TRBD2 as D (6 bases). Germline assignment: CDR1 SGHVS and CDR2 FQNEAQ. This CDR3 comprises 14 residues. V lost 5 bases and J lost 4, with 11 bases in between. The CDR3 loop is CASSLRGGTGELFF. In DNA form, the CDR3 reads TGTGCCAGCAGCCTACGGGGAGGCACCGGGGAGCTGTTTTTT.

This chain links TRBV5-1 with TRBJ1-1; tentatively, D is TRBD1 (6 bases). Germline CDR1 reads SGHRS; CDR2 reads YFSETQ. This CDR3 is built from 14 residues. V lost 3 bases to trimming and J lost 1 base, with 10 bases between them. The CDR3 DNA sequence: TGCGCCAGCAGCTGGGACATCCGGAACACTGAAGCTTTCTTT. It yields the protein CASSWDIRNTEAFF.

The chain combines TRBV18 with TRBJ2-1, with 8 bases aligning to TRBD2. Germline-derived CDR1 and CDR2 are KGHSH and LQKENI. The CDR3 has 14 amino acids. V dropped 2 bases and J dropped 8; count of bases not matched to a gene: 5. This CDR3 reads CASSPNQAGDEQFF. CDR3 in DNA: TGTGCCAGCTCACCAAACCAAGCGGGGGATGAGCAGTTCTTC. Filled out from reference TRBV18 and TRBJ2-1, the complete variable domain reads NAGVMQNPRHLVRRRGQEARLRCSPMKGHSHVYWYRQLPEEGLKFMVYLQKENIIDESGMPKERFSAEFPKEGPSILRIQQVVRGDSAAYFCASSPNQAGDEQFFGPGTRLTVL.

V gene TRBV9 combines with J gene TRBJ1-2, with D unclear. Deletions cut 3 bases from V and 0 bases from J, with 12 bases between. The CDR3 consists of 15 residues. The germline CDR1 and CDR2 sequences are SGDLS and YYNGEE. CDR3 coding DNA: TGTGCCAGCAGCGCACGTAGGGCCCCTAACTATGGCTACACCTTC. This encodes CASSARRAPNYGYTF.

This clone appeared a single time. This CDR3 is CASSLEGQGRTEAFF. CDR3 nucleotides: TGCGCCAGCAGCTTGGAGGGGCAGGGGCGCACTGAAGCTTTCTTT. The chain uses TRBV5-1 and TRBJ1-1; a weak D match, TRBD1 (6 bases). The V end lost 0 bases, the J end lost 4 bases, and 13 bases lay between the germline ends. The CDR3 has 15 residues. Germline V gives CDR1 SGHRS, CDR2 YFSETQ.

CDR3 sequence reads: CASAEGTGRQETQYF. DNA for the CDR3: TGTGCTAGTGCCGAGGGAACAGGCCGTCAAGAGACCCAGTACTTC. The chain joins TRBV12-5 to TRBJ2-5; D tentatively fits TRBD1 or TRBD2 (5 bases each). V was pared by 7 bases and J by 2 bases, with 17 bases between. This CDR3 comprises 15 residues. Germline V lookup: CDR1 LGHNT, CDR2 FRNRAP. The full variable domain, with the rest looked up from reference TRBV12-5 and TRBJ2-5, is DARVTQTPRHKVTEMGQEVTMRCQPILGHNTVFWYRQTMMQGLELLAYFRNRAPLDDSGMPKDRFSAEMPDATLATLKIQPSEPRDSAVYFCASAEGTGRQETQYFGPGTRLLVL.

The chain uses TRBV19 and TRBJ1-5; TRBD1 might be the D (5 bases). Per the germline V gene, CDR1 is LNHDA and CDR2 is SQIVND (reference sequence). V lost 4 bases and J lost 6, with 16 bases in between. The CDR3 has 15 amino acids. The CDR3 spells CASSTISGVGQPQHF. CDR3 bases: TGTGCCAGTAGTACAATCTCGGGGGTGGGTCAGCCCCAGCATTTT.

The CDR3 DNA reads TGTGCCAGCACCCAAGACTCGGGTATCGGAGATACGCAGTATTTT. Protein product: CASTQDSGIGDTQYF. The chain is built from TRBV7-8 and TRBJ2-3; D not resolved. The CDR3 runs 15 residues. V gave up 7 bases and J gave up 5 bases, with 19 bases separating them. CDR1 SGHVS and CDR2 FQNEAQ come from the germline V gene. Full variable domain (missing parts from reference TRBV7-8 and TRBJ2-3): GAGVSQSPRYKVAKRGQDVALRCDPISGHVSLFWYQQALGQGPEFLTYFQNEAQLDKSGLPSDRFFAERPEGSVSTLKIQRTQQEDSAVYLCASTQDSGIGDTQYFGPGTRLTVL.

This clone was picked up one time. The chain has TRBV5-4 and TRBJ2-7, with D unresolved. The V end was cut by 4 bases, the J end by 2 bases, with 7 bases between. Germline CDR1 and CDR2: SGHNT and YYREEE (reference sequence). This CDR3 is built from 12 residues. The CDR3 loop is CASSLTPYEQYF. CDR3 nucleotide sequence: TGTGCCAGCAGCCTCACCCCCTACGAGCAGTACTTC. The complete variable domain, with remaining parts taken from reference TRBV5-4 and TRBJ2-7, reads ETGVTQSPTHLIKTRGQQVTLRCSSQSGHNTVSWYQQALGQGPQFIFQYYREEENGRGNFPPRFSGLQFPNYSSELNVNALELDDSALYLCASSLTPYEQYFGPGTRLTVT.

The chain combines TRBV6-6 with TRBJ1-2; D is unresolved. V was trimmed by 5 bases and J by 1 base, leaving 17 bases between them. Germline CDR1 MNHNY, CDR2 SVGAGI (reference sequence). The CDR3 runs 16 residues. The CDR3 coding sequence is TGTGCCAGCAGTGGAGAGTGGGGTGCCCTTAACTATGGCTACACCTTC. This translates into CASSGEWGALNYGYTF.

The chain uses TRBV5-4 and TRBJ1-1; no reliable D call. Germline V CDR1 and CDR2: SGHNT, YYREEE (reference sequence). The CDR3 is made up of 16 amino acids. The V end was cut by 0 bases, the J end by 2 bases, with 14 bases between. CDR3 protein: CASSLEFSKGNTEAFF. In DNA form, the CDR3 reads TGTGCCAGCAGCTTGGAGTTTTCGAAGGGAAACACTGAAGCTTTCTTT. The full variable domain, completed using reference TRBV5-4 and TRBJ1-1, is ETGVTQSPTHLIKTRGQQVTLRCSSQSGHNTVSWYQQALGQGPQFIFQYYREEENGRGNFPPRFSGLQFPNYSSELNVNALELDDSALYLCASSLEFSKGNTEAFFGQGTRLTVV.

The CDR3 coding sequence is TGTGCCAGCAGCTACCGGAGCAGCGCGAATGGCTACACCTTC. It yields the protein CASSYRSSANGYTF. This chain joins TRBV11-2 and TRBJ1-2; no definite D call. Germline assignment: CDR1 SGHAT and CDR2 FQNNGV. The V end was cut by 4 bases, the J end by 6 bases, with 15 bases between. The CDR3 covers 14 residues.